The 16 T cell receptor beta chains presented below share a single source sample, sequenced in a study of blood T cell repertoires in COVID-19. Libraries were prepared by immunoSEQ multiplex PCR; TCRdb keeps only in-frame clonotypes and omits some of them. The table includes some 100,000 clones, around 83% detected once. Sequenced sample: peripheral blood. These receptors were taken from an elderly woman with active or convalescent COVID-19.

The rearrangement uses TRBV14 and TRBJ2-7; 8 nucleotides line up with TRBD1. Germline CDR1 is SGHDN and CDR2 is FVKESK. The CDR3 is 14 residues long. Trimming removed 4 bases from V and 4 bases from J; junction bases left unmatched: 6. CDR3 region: CASSLGQGAYEQYF. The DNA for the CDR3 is TGTGCCAGCAGCCTCGGGCAGGGGGCGTACGAGCAGTACTTC.

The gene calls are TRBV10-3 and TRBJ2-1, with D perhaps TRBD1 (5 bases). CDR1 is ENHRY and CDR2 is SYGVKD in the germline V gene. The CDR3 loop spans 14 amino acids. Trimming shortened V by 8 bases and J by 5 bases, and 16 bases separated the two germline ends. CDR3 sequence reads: CAISLGVPNNEQFF. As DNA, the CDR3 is TGTGCCATCTCATTAGGGGTACCCAACAATGAGCAGTTCTTC.

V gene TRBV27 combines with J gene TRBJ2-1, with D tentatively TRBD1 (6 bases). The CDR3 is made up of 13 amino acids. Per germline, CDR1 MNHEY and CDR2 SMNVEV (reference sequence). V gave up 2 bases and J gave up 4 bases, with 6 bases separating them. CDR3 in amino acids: CASSLQGYNEQFF. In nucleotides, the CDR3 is TGTGCCAGCAGTTTACAGGGGTACAATGAGCAGTTCTTC.

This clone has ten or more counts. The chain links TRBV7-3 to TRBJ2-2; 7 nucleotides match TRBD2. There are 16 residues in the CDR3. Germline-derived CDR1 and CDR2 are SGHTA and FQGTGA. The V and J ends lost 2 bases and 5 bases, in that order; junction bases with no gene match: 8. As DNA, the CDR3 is TGTGCCAGCAGCTTAGACCCGGGAGGAGTAACCGGGGAGCTGTTTTTT. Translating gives CASSLDPGGVTGELFF.

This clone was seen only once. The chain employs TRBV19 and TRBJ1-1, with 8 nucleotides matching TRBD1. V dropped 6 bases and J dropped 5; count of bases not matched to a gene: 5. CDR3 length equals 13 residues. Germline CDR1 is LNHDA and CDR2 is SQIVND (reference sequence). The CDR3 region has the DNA TGTGCCAGTAGGCGGACAGGGAGGACTGAAGCTTTCTTT. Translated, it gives CASRRTGRTEAFF.

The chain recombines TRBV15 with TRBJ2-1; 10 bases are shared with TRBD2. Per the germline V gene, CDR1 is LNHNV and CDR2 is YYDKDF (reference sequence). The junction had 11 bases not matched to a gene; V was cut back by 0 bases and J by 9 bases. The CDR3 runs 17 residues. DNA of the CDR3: TGTGCCACCAGCAGAGATTGGGGGCTAGCGGGAGTCACTGAGCAGTTCTTC. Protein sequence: CATSRDWGLAGVTEQFF.

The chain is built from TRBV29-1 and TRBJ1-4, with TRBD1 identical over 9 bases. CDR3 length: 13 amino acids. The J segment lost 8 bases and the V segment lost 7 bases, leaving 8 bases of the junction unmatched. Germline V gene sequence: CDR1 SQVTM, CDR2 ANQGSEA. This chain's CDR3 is CSASTGGNEKLFF. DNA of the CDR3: TGCAGCGCCTCGACAGGGGGTAACGAAAAACTGTTTTTT. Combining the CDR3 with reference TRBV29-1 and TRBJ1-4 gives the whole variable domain SAVISQKPSRDICQRGTSLTIQCQVDSQVTMMFWYRQQPGQSLTLIATANQGSEATYESGFVIDKFPISRPNLTFSTLTVSNMSPEDSSIYLCSASTGGNEKLFFGSGTQLSVL.

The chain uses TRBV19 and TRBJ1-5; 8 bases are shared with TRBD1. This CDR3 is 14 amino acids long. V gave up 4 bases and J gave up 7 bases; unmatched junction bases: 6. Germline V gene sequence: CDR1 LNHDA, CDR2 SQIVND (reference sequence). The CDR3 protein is CASSKGQVRQPQHF. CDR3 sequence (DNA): TGTGCCAGTAGTAAGGGACAGGTGAGGCAGCCCCAGCATTTT.

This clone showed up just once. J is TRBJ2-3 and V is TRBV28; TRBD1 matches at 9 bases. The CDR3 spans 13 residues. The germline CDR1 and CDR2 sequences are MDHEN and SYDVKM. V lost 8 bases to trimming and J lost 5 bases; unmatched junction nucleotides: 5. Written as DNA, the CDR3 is TGTGCCAGCGGGACAGGGTCGCGAGATACGCAGTATTTT. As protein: CASGTGSRDTQYF.

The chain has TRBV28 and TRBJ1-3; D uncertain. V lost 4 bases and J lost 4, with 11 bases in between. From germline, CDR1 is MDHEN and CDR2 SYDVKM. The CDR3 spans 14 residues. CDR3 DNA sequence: TGTGCCAGCAGTTCGAGTGGTGCGGGAAACACCATATATTTT. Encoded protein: CASSSSGAGNTIYF.

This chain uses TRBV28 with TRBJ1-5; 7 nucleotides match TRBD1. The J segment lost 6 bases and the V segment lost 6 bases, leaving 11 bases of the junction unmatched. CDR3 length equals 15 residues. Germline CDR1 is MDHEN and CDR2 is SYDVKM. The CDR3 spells CASSRGDRDSQPQHF. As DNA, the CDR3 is TGTGCCAGCAGCCGGGGAGACAGGGACAGTCAGCCCCAGCATTTT.

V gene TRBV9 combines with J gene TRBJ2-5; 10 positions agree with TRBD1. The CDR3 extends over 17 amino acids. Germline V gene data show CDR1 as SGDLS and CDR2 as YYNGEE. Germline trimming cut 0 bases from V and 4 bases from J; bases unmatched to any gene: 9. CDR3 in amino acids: CASSVGLRQGARETQYF. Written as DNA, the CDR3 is TGTGCCAGCAGCGTAGGCTTGAGACAGGGGGCGAGAGAGACCCAGTACTTC.

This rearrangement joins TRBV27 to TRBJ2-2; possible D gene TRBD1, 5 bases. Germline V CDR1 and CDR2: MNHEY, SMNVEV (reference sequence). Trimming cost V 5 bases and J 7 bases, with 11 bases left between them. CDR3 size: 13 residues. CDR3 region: CASSIHRNGELFF. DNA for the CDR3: TGTGCCAGCAGTATCCACAGGAACGGGGAGCTGTTTTTT.

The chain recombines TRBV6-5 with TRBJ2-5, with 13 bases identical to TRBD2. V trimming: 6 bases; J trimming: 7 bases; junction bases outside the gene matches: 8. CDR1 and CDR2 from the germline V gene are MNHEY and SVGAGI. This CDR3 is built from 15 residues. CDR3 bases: TGTGCCAGCAGGGTGACTAGCGGGAGGTTCGGGACCCAGTACTTC. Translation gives CASRVTSGRFGTQYF.

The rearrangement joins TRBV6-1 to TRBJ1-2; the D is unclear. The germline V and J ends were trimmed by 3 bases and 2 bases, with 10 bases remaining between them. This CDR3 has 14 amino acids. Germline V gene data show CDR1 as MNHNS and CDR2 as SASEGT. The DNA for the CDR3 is TGTGCCAGCAGTGATCACCGGGGAAACTATGGCTACACCTTC. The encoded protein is CASSDHRGNYGYTF.

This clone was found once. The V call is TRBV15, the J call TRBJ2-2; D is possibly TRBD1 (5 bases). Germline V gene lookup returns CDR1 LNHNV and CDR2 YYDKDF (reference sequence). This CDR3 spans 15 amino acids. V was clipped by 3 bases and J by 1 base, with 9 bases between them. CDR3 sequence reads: CATSRDTQNTGELFF. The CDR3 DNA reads TGTGCCACCAGCAGGGACACCCAGAACACCGGGGAGCTGTTTTTT.